One sample yielded the 15 T cell receptor beta chains listed below, sequenced in a study of radiation and T cells in renal cell carcinoma. Regarding time point: blood 2 weeks post-SBRT. Treatment reported: 15 Gy SBRT to primary tumor, nephrectomy 4 weeks later. The repertoire was sequenced with immunoSEQ multiplex PCR; TCRdb's copy has only in-frame clones and lacks some. The sample lists about 150,000 clones, 87% occurring once. The sample was blood, taken from a patient whose treatment included radiotherapy and nephrectomy. These TCRs come from a woman between 50 and 59 years old with renal cell carcinoma.

In this sample, this clone turned up once. The rearrangement links TRBV7-9 to TRBJ1-2, with D uncertain. The CDR3 is made up of 15 amino acids. V lost 1 base and J 4 bases, leaving 13 bases between the germline ends. Looked up from germline, CDR1 is SEHNR and CDR2 is FQNEAQ (reference sequence). CDR3 loop: CASSLGHGLGYGYTF. The CDR3 region has the DNA TGTGCCAGCAGCTTAGGACATGGTTTGGGCTATGGCTACACCTTC.

This chain joins TRBV11-3 and TRBJ2-2; no clear D. Trimming took off 4 bases at V and 6 bases at J, with 12 bases between the two ends. Germline values: CDR1 SGHNT, CDR2 YENEEA. The CDR3 has 14 residues. The chain's CDR3 is CASSSSPDPGELFF. As DNA, the CDR3 is TGTGCCAGCAGCTCGTCTCCGGACCCCGGGGAGCTGTTTTTT.

This clone has only one observation. The J gene is TRBJ1-2, the V gene TRBV7-9; D is unresolved. The germline V gene encodes CDR1 SEHNR and CDR2 FQNEAQ (reference sequence). V was pared by 3 bases and J by 2 bases, with 7 bases between. The CDR3 has 13 amino acids. The CDR3 DNA follows: TGTGCCAGCAGCTTGGAAAGAAACTATGGCTACACCTTC. Translation: CASSLERNYGYTF. Combining the CDR3 with reference TRBV7-9 and TRBJ1-2 gives the whole variable domain DTGVSQNPRHKITKRGQNVTFRCDPISEHNRLYWYRQTLGQGPEFLTYFQNEAQLEKSRLLSDRFSAERPKGSFSTLEIQRTEQGDSAMYLCASSLERNYGYTFGSGTRLTVV.

The V and J genes are TRBV2 and TRBJ2-3, with D perhaps TRBD2 (6 bases). Trimming left V 6 bases short and J 2 bases short, with 24 bases between. This CDR3 is 18 amino acids long. Germline assignment: CDR1 SNHLY and CDR2 FYNNEI. The CDR3 here is CASSDAGLTGGYTDTQYF. The CDR3 DNA reads TGTGCCAGCAGCGACGCGGGGTTGACTGGAGGGTACACAGATACGCAGTATTTT.

The rearrangement joins TRBV7-2 to TRBJ2-4, with no clear D. CDR1 is SGHTA, CDR2 FQGNSA, per germline. The length of the CDR3 is 15 residues. Trimming removed 5 bases at V and 6 bases at J, with 17 bases between. The CDR3 region is CASSPGRLWGNIQYF. The CDR3 DNA is TGTGCCAGCAGCCCGGGCCGCCTTTGGGGAAACATTCAGTACTTC.

This clone showed up just a few times. The V gene is TRBV30, the J gene TRBJ1-1; no definite D call. CDR3 length: 10 residues. The V and J ends lost 2 bases and 10 bases respectively, with 8 bases between them. Germline-derived CDR1 and CDR2 are GTSNPN and SVGIG (reference sequence). The CDR3 DNA follows: TGTGCCTGGAGTTCTCCACTAGCTTTCTTT. Protein product: CAWSSPLAFF.

The chain joins TRBV5-6 to TRBJ1-1; no definite D call. CDR1 is SGHDT, CDR2 YYEEEE, per germline. V lost 3 bases and J lost 6, with 24 bases in between. This CDR3 spans 17 amino acids. CDR3: CASSYTAGSGGNPEAFF. CDR3 DNA sequence: TGTGCCAGCAGCTATACGGCGGGTTCGGGCGGCAACCCTGAAGCTTTCTTT. Full variable domain (missing parts from reference TRBV5-6 and TRBJ1-1): DAGVTQSPTHLIKTRGQQVTLRCSPKSGHDTVSWYQQALGQGPQFIFQYYEEEERQRGNFPDRFSGHQFPNYSSELNVNALLLGDSALYLCASSYTAGSGGNPEAFFGQGTRLTVV.

CDR3 nucleotides: TGTGCCTGGAGTCTGAGGTTCGGGACGGCGAACACCGGGGAGCTGTTTTTT. It is translated as CAWSLRFGTANTGELFF. J is TRBJ2-2 and V is TRBV30; D may match TRBD1 or TRBD2 (5 bases each). Germline V gene lookup returns CDR1 GTSNPN and CDR2 SVGIG (reference sequence). The CDR3 runs 17 residues. V was shortened by 2 bases and J by 0 bases, with 16 bases between the two germline ends.

CDR3 in DNA: TGTGCCAGCAGCCAACCGGGACAGGGGAGCCGTCAGCCCCAGCATTTT. Residues: CASSQPGQGSRQPQHF. The rearrangement links TRBV4-2 to TRBJ1-5; TRBD1 matches at 10 bases. Germline values: CDR1 LGHNA, CDR2 YNFKEQ. Unmatched junction bases numbered 7, after V lost 2 bases and J lost 6 bases. The CDR3 runs 16 residues.

The V and J genes are TRBV5-1 and TRBJ1-2; D remains unclear. The CDR3 runs to 15 residues. Between the trimmed V and J ends, which lost 2 bases and 0 bases, there was a span of 11 bases. Germline CDR1 reads SGHRS; CDR2 reads YFSETQ. The CDR3 coding sequence is TGCGCCAGCAGCTTAGGGCAGTTAGCTAACTATGGCTACACCTTC. Amino acids: CASSLGQLANYGYTF. The whole variable domain, remainder taken from reference TRBV5-1 and TRBJ1-2, is KAGVTQTPRYLIKTRGQQVTLSCSPISGHRSVSWYQQTPGQGLQFLFEYFSETQRNKGNFPGRFSGRQFSNSRSEMNVSTLELGDSALYLCASSLGQLANYGYTFGSGTRLTVV.

The genes are TRBV19 and TRBJ2-5; D might be TRBD1 (7 bases). The CDR3 covers 16 residues. V shed 5 bases and J shed 3 bases, with 19 bases lying between them. From germline, CDR1 is LNHDA and CDR2 SQIVND (reference sequence). The DNA for the CDR3 is TGTGCCAGTAGTGCAGTCGACAGGGCGGGGAAAGAGACCCAGTACTTC. Amino acids: CASSAVDRAGKETQYF.

The V call is TRBV10-3, the J call TRBJ1-5, with a weak D call TRBD1 (6 bases). Germline V CDR1 and CDR2: ENHRY, SYGVKD. This CDR3 spans 15 amino acids. V gave up 8 bases and J gave up 5 bases, with 19 bases separating them. CDR3 sequence reads: CAIWGGQGSDQPQHF. In nucleotides, the CDR3 is TGTGCCATCTGGGGTGGGCAGGGGTCGGATCAGCCCCAGCATTTT.

V gene TRBV29-1 combines with J gene TRBJ2-6; no definite D call. Germline CDR1 SQVTM, CDR2 ANQGSEA. This CDR3 region has 13 residues. V lost 5 bases to trimming and J lost 0 bases, with 5 bases between them. The CDR3, as DNA: TGCAGCGTTCGTCTCTCTGGGGCCAACGTCCTGACTTTC. Translation: CSVRLSGANVLTF. The variable domain in full, with the rest retrieved from reference TRBV29-1 and TRBJ2-6, is SAVISQKPSRDICQRGTSLTIQCQVDSQVTMMFWYRQQPGQSLTLIATANQGSEATYESGFVIDKFPISRPNLTFSTLTVSNMSPEDSSIYLCSVRLSGANVLTFGAGSRLTVL.

This sequence joins TRBV2 and TRBJ1-5; D unresolved. Germline V gene lookup returns CDR1 SNHLY and CDR2 FYNNEI. The V end lost 4 bases, the J end lost 2 bases, and 9 bases lay between the germline ends. The CDR3 is 14 amino acids. The CDR3 DNA is TGTGCCAGCAGTGGTCCCTCGCGCAATCAGCCCCAGCATTTT. This codes for CASSGPSRNQPQHF.

The genes are TRBV9 and TRBJ1-2; D might be TRBD1 (5 bases). Trimming cost V 3 bases and J 4 bases, with 22 bases left between them. CDR3 size: 17 residues. CDR1 is SGDLS, CDR2 YYNGEE, per germline. The CDR3, as DNA: TGTGCCAGCAGCGCCACTCCAGCTCTCATCGGGGGCTATGGCTACACCTTC. Translating it yields CASSATPALIGGYGYTF.